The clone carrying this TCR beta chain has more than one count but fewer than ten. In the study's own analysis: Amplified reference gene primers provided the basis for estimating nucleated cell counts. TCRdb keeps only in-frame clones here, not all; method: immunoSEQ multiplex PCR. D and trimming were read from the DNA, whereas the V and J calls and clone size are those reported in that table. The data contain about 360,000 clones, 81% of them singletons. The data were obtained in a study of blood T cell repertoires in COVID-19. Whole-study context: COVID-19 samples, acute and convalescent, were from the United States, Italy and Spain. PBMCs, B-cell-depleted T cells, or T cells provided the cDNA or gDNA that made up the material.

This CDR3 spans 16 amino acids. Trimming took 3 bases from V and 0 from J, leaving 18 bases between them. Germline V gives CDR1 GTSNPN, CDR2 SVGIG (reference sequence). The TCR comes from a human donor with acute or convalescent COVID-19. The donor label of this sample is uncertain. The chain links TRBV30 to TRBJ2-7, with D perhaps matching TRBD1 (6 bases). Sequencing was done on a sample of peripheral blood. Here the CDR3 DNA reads TGTGCCTGGAGGAATCCCCCAGACAGGCCCTCCTACGAGCAGTACTTC. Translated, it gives CAWRNPPDRPSYEQYF.